These T cell receptor beta chains were read from a single sample in a study of T cell responses to AZD1222 COVID-19 vaccine. Using immunoSEQ multiplex PCR, the repertoire was profiled, and TCRdb retains in-frame clones only, with some absent. The sample yields around 140,000 clones, approximately 90% seen once. This specimen was peripheral blood, taken 28 days after the second AZD1222 dose. These receptor sequences come from an adult who received the AZD1222 COVID-19 vaccine. CDR3s include the opening cysteine and the closing phenylalanine or tryptophan. D genes are given only for firm matches. Size is stated for part of the rows, as once, few or many counts, or as a class when the clone is expanded.

TRBJ2-7 NA TRBD2 TRBV7-9 TGTGCCAGCAGCGTCGGGACTAGCGGGACTTACGAGCAGTACTTC CASSVGTSGTYEQYF
TRBJ2-1 NA NA TRBV14 TGTGCCAGCAGTAGACACGGGGGCCACAATGAGCAGTTCTTC CASSRHGGHNEQFF
TRBJ1-5 NA TRBD1 TRBV9 TGTGCCAGCAGCGAGGGGACAGGAGAATTCAATCAGCCCCAGCATTTT CASSEGTGEFNQPQHF
TRBJ1-2 NA NA TRBV2 TGTGCCACCCCGGGCACAGGCTTTACTTCTAACTATGGCTACACCTTC CATPGTGFTSNYGYTF
TRBJ2-5 once NA TRBV30 TGTGCCTGGAGACGAGCTCCACAAGAGACCCAGTACTTC CAWRRAPQETQYF
TRBJ2-7 once NA TRBV11-2 TGTGCCAGCAGCGGACAGCCCAATCCCCCCTACGAGCAGTACTTC CASSGQPNPPYEQYF
TRBJ2-7 once NA TRBV12-3/TRBV12-4 TGTGCCAGCAGTTTACGCCTAGCGTACGAGCAGTACTTC CASSLRLAYEQYF
TRBJ1-2 NA NA TRBV5-8 TGTGCCAGCAGCCTGCTTTGGGGGGCGGACTATGGCTACACCTTC CASSLLWGADYGYTF
TRBJ2-4 NA NA TRBV3-1/TRBV3-2 TGTGCCAGCAGTCTAGGGTTGGCCAAAAACATTCAGTACTTC CASSLGLAKNIQYF
TRBJ1-5 NA TRBD1 TRBV28 TGTGCCAGCAGTCCAGACAGGGAGCGAGGTAATCAGCCCCAGCATTTT CASSPDRERGNQPQHF
TRBJ2-7 many TRBD1 TRBV18 TGTGCCAGCTCACCAAGGGACACACAGGGGGCCAACTACGAGCAGTACTTC CASSPRDTQGANYEQYF
TRBJ1-5 NA TRBD1 TRBV28 TGTGCCAGCAGCTTCCCGGGACAGGGCGGTCAGCCCCAGCATTTT CASSFPGQGGQPQHF
TRBJ2-1 NA NA TRBV10-3 TGTGCCATCAGTGATCCCCGGAACTCCTTTAATGAGCAGTTCTTC CAISDPRNSFNEQFF
TRBJ1-5 NA NA TRBV19 TGTGCCAGTACTAAATCCGGGACAACGAGCAATCAGCCCCAGCATTTT CASTKSGTTSNQPQHF